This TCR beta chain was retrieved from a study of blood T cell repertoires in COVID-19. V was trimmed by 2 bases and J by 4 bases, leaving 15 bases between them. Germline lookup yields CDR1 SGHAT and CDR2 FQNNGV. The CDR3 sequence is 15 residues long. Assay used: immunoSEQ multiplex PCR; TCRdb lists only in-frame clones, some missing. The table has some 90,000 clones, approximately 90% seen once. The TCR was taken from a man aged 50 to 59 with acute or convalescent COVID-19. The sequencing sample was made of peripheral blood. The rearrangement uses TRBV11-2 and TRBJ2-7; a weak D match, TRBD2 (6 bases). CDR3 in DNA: TGTGCCAGCAGCTTATTCCCGGGAGAGGAGTACGAGCAGTACTTC. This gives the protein CASSLFPGEEYEQYF.